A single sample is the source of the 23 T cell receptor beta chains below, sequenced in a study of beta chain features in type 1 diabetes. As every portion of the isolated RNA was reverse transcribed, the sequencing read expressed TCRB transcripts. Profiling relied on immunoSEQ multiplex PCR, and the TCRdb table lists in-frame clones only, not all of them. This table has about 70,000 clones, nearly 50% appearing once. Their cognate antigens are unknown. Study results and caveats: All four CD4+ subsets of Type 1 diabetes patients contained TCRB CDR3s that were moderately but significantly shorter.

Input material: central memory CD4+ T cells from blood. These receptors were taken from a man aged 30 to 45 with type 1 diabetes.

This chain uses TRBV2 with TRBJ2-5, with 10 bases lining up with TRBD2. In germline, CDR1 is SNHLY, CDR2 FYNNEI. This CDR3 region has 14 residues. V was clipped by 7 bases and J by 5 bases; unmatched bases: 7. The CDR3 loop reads CASNQRGGSETQYF. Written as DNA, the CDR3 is TGTGCCAGCAATCAGCGGGGGGGCAGTGAGACCCAGTACTTC. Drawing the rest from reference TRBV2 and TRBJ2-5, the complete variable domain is EPEVTQTPSHQVTQMGQEVILRCVPISNHLYFYWYRQILGQKVEFLVSFYNNEISEKSEIFDDQFSVERPDGSNFTLKIRSTKLEDSAMYFCASNQRGGSETQYFGPGTRLLVL.

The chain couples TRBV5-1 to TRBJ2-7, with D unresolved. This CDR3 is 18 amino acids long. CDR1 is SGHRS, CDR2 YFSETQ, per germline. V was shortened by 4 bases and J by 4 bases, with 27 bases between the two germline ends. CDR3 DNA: TGCGCCAGCAGCCCCAACGTCAGCCCTGGGCAGAGACGATACGAGCAGTACTTC. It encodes CASSPNVSPGQRRYEQYF.

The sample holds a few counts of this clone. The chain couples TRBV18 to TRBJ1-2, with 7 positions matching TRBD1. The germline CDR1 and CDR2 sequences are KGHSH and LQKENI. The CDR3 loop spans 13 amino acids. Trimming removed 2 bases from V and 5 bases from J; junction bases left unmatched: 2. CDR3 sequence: CASSPGTAYGYTF. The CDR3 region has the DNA TGTGCCAGCTCACCAGGGACAGCTTATGGCTACACCTTC.

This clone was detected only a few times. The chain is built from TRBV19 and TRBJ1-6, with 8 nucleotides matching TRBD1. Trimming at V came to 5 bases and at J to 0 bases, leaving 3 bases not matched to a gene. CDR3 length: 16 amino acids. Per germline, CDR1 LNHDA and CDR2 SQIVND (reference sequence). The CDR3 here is CASSPQGASYNSPLHF. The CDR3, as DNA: TGTGCCAGTAGTCCTCAGGGGGCCTCCTATAATTCACCCCTCCACTTT.

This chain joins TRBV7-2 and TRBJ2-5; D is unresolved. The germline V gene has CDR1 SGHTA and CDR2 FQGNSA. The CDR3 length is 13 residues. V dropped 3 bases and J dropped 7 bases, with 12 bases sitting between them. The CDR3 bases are TGTGCCAGCAGCTTCGTGCGTTCGGGGACCCAGTACTTC. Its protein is CASSFVRSGTQYF. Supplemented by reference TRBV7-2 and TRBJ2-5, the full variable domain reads GAGVSQSPSNKVTEKGKDVELRCDPISGHTALYWYRQSLGQGLEFLIYFQGNSAPDKSGLPSDRFSAERTGGSVSTLTIQRTQQEDSAVYLCASSFVRSGTQYFGPGTRLLVL.

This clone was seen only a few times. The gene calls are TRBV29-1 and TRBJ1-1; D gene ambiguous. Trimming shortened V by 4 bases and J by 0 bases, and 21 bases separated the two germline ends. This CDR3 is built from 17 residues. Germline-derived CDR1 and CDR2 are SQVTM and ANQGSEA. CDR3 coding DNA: TGCAGCGTTGGAGTTAGACTTGAGAAGAGACTGAACACTGAAGCTTTCTTT. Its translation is CSVGVRLEKRLNTEAFF. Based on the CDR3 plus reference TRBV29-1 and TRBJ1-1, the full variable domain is SAVISQKPSRDICQRGTSLTIQCQVDSQVTMMFWYRQQPGQSLTLIATANQGSEATYESGFVIDKFPISRPNLTFSTLTVSNMSPEDSSIYLCSVGVRLEKRLNTEAFFGQGTRLTVV.

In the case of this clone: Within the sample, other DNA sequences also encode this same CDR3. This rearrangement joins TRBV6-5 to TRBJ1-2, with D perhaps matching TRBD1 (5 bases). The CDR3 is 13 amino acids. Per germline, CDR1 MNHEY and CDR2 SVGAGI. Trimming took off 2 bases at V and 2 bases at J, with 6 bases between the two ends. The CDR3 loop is CASSYTGNYGYTF. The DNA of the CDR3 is TGTGCCAGCAGTTACACAGGAAACTATGGCTACACCTTC.

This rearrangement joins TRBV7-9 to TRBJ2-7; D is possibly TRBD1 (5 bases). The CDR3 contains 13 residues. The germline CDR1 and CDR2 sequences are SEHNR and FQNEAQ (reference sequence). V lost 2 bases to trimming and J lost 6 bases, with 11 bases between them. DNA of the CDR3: TGTGCCAGCAGCTTACGAGAGCAGGGCGAGCAGTACTTC. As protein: CASSLREQGEQYF.

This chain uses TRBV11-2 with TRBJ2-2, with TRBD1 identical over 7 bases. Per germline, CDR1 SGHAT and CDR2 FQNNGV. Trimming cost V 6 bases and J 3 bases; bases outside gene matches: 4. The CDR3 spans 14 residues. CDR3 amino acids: CASRPTGYTGELFF. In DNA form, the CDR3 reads TGTGCCAGCAGACCGACAGGGTACACCGGGGAGCTGTTTTTT. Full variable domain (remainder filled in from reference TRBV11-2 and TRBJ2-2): EAGVAQSPRYKIIEKRQSVAFWCNPISGHATLYWYQQILGQGPKLLIQFQNNGVVDDSQLPKDRFSAERLKGVDSTLKIQPAKLEDSAVYLCASRPTGYTGELFFGEGSRLTVL.

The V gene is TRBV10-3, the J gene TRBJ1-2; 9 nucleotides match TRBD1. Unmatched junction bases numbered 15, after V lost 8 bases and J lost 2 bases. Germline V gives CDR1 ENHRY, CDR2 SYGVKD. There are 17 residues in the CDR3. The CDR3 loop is CAIGTEGQGPFNYGYTF. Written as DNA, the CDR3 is TGTGCCATCGGGACAGAGGGACAGGGTCCTTTCAACTATGGCTACACCTTC.

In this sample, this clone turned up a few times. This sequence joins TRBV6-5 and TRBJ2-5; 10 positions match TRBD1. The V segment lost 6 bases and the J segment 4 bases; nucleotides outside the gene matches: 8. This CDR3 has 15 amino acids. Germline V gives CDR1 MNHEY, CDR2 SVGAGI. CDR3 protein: CASRRQGAQGETQYF. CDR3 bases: TGTGCCAGCAGGCGACAGGGGGCGCAGGGAGAGACCCAGTACTTC.

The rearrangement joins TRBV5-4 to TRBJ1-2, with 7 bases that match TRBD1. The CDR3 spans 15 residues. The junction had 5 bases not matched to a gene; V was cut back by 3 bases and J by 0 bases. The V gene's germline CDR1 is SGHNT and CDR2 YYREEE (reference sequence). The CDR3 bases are TGTGCCAGCAGCTCCCCGACAGGGTCTAACTATGGCTACACCTTC. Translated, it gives CASSSPTGSNYGYTF.

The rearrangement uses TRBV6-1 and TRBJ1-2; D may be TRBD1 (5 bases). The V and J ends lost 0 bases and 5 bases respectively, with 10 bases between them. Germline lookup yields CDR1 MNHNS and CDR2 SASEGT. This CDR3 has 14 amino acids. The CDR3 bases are TGTGCCAGCAGTGAAGCCGGCCGACAGTATGGCTACACCTTC. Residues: CASSEAGRQYGYTF.

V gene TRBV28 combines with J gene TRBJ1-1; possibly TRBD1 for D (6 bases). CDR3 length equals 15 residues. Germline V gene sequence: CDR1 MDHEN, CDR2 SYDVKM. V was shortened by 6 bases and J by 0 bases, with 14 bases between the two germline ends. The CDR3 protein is CASSINRVMNTEAFF. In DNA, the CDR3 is TGTGCCAGCAGCATAAACAGGGTAATGAACACTGAAGCTTTCTTT.

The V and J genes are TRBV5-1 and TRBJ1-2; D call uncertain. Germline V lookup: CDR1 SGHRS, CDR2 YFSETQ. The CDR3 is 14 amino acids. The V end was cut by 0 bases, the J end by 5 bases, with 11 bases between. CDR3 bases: TGCGCCAGCAGCTTGGTCCAGGACTCTTATGGCTACACCTTC. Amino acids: CASSLVQDSYGYTF. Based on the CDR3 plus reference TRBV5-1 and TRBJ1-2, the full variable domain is KAGVTQTPRYLIKTRGQQVTLSCSPISGHRSVSWYQQTPGQGLQFLFEYFSETQRNKGNFPGRFSGRQFSNSRSEMNVSTLELGDSALYLCASSLVQDSYGYTFGSGTRLTVV.

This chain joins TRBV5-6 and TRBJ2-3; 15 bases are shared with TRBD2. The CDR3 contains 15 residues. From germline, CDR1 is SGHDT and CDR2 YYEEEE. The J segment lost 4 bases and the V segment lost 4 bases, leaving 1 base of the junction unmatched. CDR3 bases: TGTGCCAGCAGCGGACTAGCGGGAGGGCCAGATACGCAGTATTTT. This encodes CASSGLAGGPDTQYF.

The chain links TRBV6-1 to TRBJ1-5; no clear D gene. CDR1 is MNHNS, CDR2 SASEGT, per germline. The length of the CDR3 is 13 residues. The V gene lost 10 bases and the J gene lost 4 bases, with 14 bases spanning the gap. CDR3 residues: CATEDSGNQPQHF. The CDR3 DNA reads TGTGCCACCGAAGACTCCGGAAATCAGCCCCAGCATTTT.

This chain's CDR3 is CASSSITGDYGYTF. CDR3 sequence (DNA): TGTGCCAGCAGCTCTATAACAGGGGACTATGGCTACACCTTC. The rearrangement joins TRBV11-3 to TRBJ1-2, with TRBD1 identical over 7 bases. This CDR3 spans 14 amino acids. Germline V CDR1 and CDR2: SGHNT, YENEEA. V dropped 4 bases and J dropped 3; count of bases not matched to a gene: 5.

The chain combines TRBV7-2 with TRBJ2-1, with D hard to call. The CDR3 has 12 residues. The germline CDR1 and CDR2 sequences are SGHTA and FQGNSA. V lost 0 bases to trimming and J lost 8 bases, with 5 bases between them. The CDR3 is CASSLAQYEQFF. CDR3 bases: TGTGCCAGCAGCTTAGCGCAGTATGAGCAGTTCTTC.

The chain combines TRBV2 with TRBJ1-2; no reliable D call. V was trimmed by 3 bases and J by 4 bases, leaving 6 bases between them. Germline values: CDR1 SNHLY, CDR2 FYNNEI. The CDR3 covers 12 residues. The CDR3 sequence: CASSDSFYGYTF. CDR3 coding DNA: TGTGCCAGCAGTGACAGTTTCTATGGCTACACCTTC.

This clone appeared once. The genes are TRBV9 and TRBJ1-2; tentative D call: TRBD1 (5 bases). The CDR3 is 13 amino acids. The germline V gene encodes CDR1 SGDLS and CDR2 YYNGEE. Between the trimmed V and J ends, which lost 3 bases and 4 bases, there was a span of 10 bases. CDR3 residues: CASSGGGSYGYTF. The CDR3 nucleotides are TGTGCCAGCAGCGGGGGCGGCTCCTATGGCTACACCTTC.

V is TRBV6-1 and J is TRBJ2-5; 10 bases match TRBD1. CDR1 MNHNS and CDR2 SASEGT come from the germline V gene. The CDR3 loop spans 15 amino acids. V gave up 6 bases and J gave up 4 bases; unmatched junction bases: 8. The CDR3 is CASRRQGAQGETQYF. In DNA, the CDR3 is TGTGCCAGCAGGCGACAGGGGGCGCAGGGAGAGACCCAGTACTTC.

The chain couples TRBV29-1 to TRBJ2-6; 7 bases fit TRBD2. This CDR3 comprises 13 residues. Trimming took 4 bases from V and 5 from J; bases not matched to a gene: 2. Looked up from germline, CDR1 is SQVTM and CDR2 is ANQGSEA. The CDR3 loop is CSVVGGWANVLTF. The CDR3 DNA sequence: TGCAGCGTTGTGGGGGGGTGGGCCAACGTCCTGACTTTC.